This T cell receptor (beta chain) was obtained from a study of beta chain features in type 1 diabetes. The CDR3 sequence is 12 residues long. From germline, CDR1 is GTSNPN and CDR2 SVGIG (reference sequence). The authors reverse transcribed all of the isolated RNA, so sequencing captured expressed TCRB transcripts. Method: immunoSEQ multiplex PCR; TCRdb's copy keeps in-frame clones and lacks some. The sample carries some 350,000 clones, approximately 13% recorded once. CD45RO/CCR7/CD25/CD127/CD95/CD27 staining was used to isolate CD4+ naive, central memory, regulatory and stem cell-like memory cells by sorting. Findings and limits, study-wide: Fewer junction insertions and more nucleotide deletions appeared in type 1 diabetes patients. Across all four CD4+ subsets, people with type 1 diabetes showed modestly shorter TCRB CDR3s. The study notes PCR might favor shorter templates equally in patients and controls.

About this clone itself: Antigen unknown.

What was sequenced was naive CD4+ T cells from blood. The chain employs TRBV30 and TRBJ2-2, with 10 bases aligning to TRBD1. The receptor's source is a woman aged 18-29 years with type 1 diabetes. The DNA for the CDR3 is TGTGCGCGGGACAGGGGATCCGGGGAGCTGTTTTTT. This sequence encodes CARDRGSGELFF. The complete variable domain, with remaining parts taken from reference TRBV30 and TRBJ2-2, reads SQTIHQWPATLVQPVGSPLSLECTVEGTSNPNLYWYRQAAGRGLQLLFYSVGIGQISSEVPQNLSASRPQDRQFILSSKKLLLSDSGFYLCARDRGSGELFFGEGSRLTVL.